This is a list of T cell receptor beta chains from one sample in a study of blood T cell repertoires in COVID-19. Some clones are missing from TCRdb's copy, which holds only in-frame ones; the method was immunoSEQ multiplex PCR. The sample has under 150,000 clones; 75% to 90% are singletons. The sample consisted of peripheral blood. The receptor set was obtained from a woman aged 60-70 years with COVID-19, enrolled during active disease. The CDR3 runs from the conserved cysteine through the conserved F or W. The D gene is left open where the match is weak. Rows give clone size only sometimes, using once, few, many, or a class for an expanded clone.

TRBJ2-3,-,TRBV29-1,-,CSVGGGGTDTQYF,TGCAGCGTTGGGGGCGGGGGCACAGATACGCAGTATTTT
TRBJ1-1,-,TRBV12-3/TRBV12-4,TRBD1,CASSWTGGRAFF,TGTGCCAGCAGCTGGACAGGGGGTCGGGCTTTCTTT
TRBJ2-7,-,TRBV27,TRBD2,CASSFSGGAYEQYF,TGTGCCAGCAGTTTTAGCGGGGGGGCGTACGAGCAGTACTTC
TRBJ1-2,-,TRBV4-1,-,CASSQEDRGGYTF,TGCGCCAGCAGCCAAGAGGATAGAGGTGGCTACACCTTC
TRBJ2-1,few,TRBV4-3,-,CASSRGYSGEQFF,TGCGCCAGCAGCCGAGGTTACTCGGGTGAGCAGTTCTTC
TRBJ1-5,-,TRBV30,-,CAWTLDMNQPQHF,TGTGCCTGGACCCTGGACATGAATCAGCCCCAGCATTTT
TRBJ2-7,-,TRBV5-5,-,CASSLSFGPYEQYF,TGTGCCAGCAGCCTTAGCTTCGGCCCCTACGAGCAGTACTTC
TRBJ1-5,-,TRBV6-2/TRBV6-3,TRBD1,CASSLTGGQPQHF,TGTGCCAGCAGTTTAACAGGGGGACAGCCCCAGCATTTT
TRBJ1-1,-,TRBV19,-,CASSMRVNTEAFF,TGTGCCAGTAGTATGCGAGTTAACACTGAAGCTTTCTTT
TRBJ1-5,few,TRBV2,-,CASSALGGNQPQHF,TGTGCCAGCAGTGCCCTCGGGGGCAATCAGCCCCAGCATTTT
TRBJ1-1,-,TRBV6-6,-,CASSHGQMNTEAFF,TGTGCCAGCAGTCACGGACAGATGAACACTGAAGCTTTCTTT
TRBJ2-6,-,TRBV18,-,CASSPINSGANVLTF,TGTGCCAGCTCACCTATAAACTCTGGGGCCAACGTCCTGACTTTC
TRBJ2-1,-,TRBV9,-,CASSERPSDEQFF,TGTGCCAGCAGCGAGCGCCCTAGCGATGAGCAGTTCTTC
TRBJ2-7,-,TRBV2,TRBD1,CASNPQGTPYEQYF,TGTGCCAGTAACCCACAGGGGACCCCCTACGAGCAGTACTTC
TRBJ2-7,-,TRBV5-1,-,CASSPWTNHYEQYF,TGCGCCAGCAGCCCGTGGACTAATCACTACGAGCAGTACTTC
TRBJ1-1,-,TRBV20-1,-,CSAREAGTIFF,TGCAGTGCTAGAGAAGCCGGGACAATCTTCTTT
TRBJ1-2,few,TRBV14,TRBD1,CASSRRQGAIDGYTF,TGTGCCAGCAGCCGTCGACAGGGGGCTATCGATGGCTACACCTTC
TRBJ2-7,-,TRBV2,TRBD2,CASRSWTSAFYEQYF,TGTGCCAGCAGATCCTGGACTAGCGCCTTCTACGAGCAGTACTTC
TRBJ2-1,-,TRBV4-3,TRBD2,CASSQDWSSGDNEQFF,TGCGCCAGCAGCCAAGATTGGTCTAGCGGGGACAATGAGCAGTTCTTC
TRBJ2-7,-,TRBV4-1,TRBD1,CASSQIITPGTGTYEQYF,TGCGCCAGCAGCCAAATAATCACCCCCGGGACAGGGACCTACGAGCAGTACTTC
TRBJ2-5,-,TRBV7-3,-,CASSLGSGRNQETQYF,TGTGCCAGCAGCCTTGGGAGTGGGAGGAATCAAGAGACCCAGTACTTC
TRBJ1-2,-,TRBV14,TRBD1,CASSPTGQGPLGYTF,TGTGCCAGCAGCCCAACGGGACAGGGCCCCCTCGGCTACACCTTC
TRBJ2-1,-,TRBV7-3,TRBD2,CASSSGTRLLGGDNEQFF,TGTGCCAGCAGCTCCGGGACTAGATTATTGGGAGGAGATAATGAGCAGTTCTTC
TRBJ2-7,-,TRBV24-1,TRBD1,CATRDRGGYEQYF,TGTGCCACCAGGGACAGGGGGGGGTACGAGCAGTACTTC
TRBJ1-6,-,TRBV11-2,TRBD1,CASRPDRGWESPLHF,TGTGCCAGCAGACCCGACAGGGGGTGGGAATCACCCCTCCACTTT
TRBJ2-1,few,TRBV6-4,TRBD1,CASSDGTGGNEQFF,TGTGCCAGCAGTGACGGGACAGGGGGCAATGAGCAGTTCTTC
TRBJ2-7,-,TRBV6-6,-,CASSSPRDPKYEQYF,TGTGCCAGCAGTTCCCCGCGGGATCCCAAATACGAGCAGTACTTC
TRBJ1-1,-,TRBV5-6,-,CASSLFGYRVAFF,TGTGCCAGCAGCTTGTTCGGCTACCGGGTGGCTTTCTTT
TRBJ1-4,few,TRBV5-5,-,CASSLFPNDEKLFF,TGTGCCAGCAGCCTGTTCCCTAACGATGAAAAACTGTTTTTT
TRBJ1-1,-,TRBV29-1,TRBD1,CSGVTGFAEAFF,TGCAGCGGGGTGACAGGGTTCGCTGAAGCTTTCTTT
TRBJ2-7,-,TRBV5-1,-,CASSAGSQGYEQYF,TGCGCCAGCAGCGCGGGATCCCAGGGCTACGAGCAGTACTTC
TRBJ1-5,-,TRBV12-5,TRBD1,CASGLPRDSYSNQPQHF,TGTGCTAGTGGTTTGCCCCGGGACAGCTATAGCAATCAGCCCCAGCATTTT
TRBJ2-1,-,TRBV25-1,-,CASRGAYSGEQFF,TGTGCCAGCAGGGGGGCCTACTCCGGTGAGCAGTTCTTC
TRBJ1-2,-,TRBV5-1,-,CASSRTAGQGYTF,TGCGCCAGCAGCCGGACGGCGGGGCAAGGCTACACCTTC
TRBJ1-1,few,TRBV5-4,-,CASSPGGLMNTEAFF,TGTGCCAGCAGCCCCGGGGGGCTGATGAACACTGAAGCTTTCTTT
TRBJ1-5,-,TRBV7-8,-,CASSLGHNQPQHF,TGTGCCAGCAGCTTAGGACACAATCAGCCCCAGCATTTT
TRBJ1-2,-,TRBV7-2,-,CASSFFFRGGRVNYGYTF,TGTGCCAGCAGCTTTTTCTTCAGGGGCGGTAGGGTTAATTATGGCTACACCTTC
TRBJ2-7,-,TRBV6-2/TRBV6-3,TRBD1,CASSPRGREKLYEQYF,TGTGCCAGCAGCCCCAGGGGGCGCGAGAAGTTATACGAGCAGTACTTC
TRBJ2-3,-,TRBV7-2,TRBD2,CASSAGTSLFSLVGTQYF,TGTGCCAGCAGCGCAGGGACTAGCCTCTTCTCCCTCGTAGGTACGCAGTATTTT
TRBJ1-5,-,TRBV11-2,TRBD1,CASSFGQGNQPQHF,TGTGCCAGCAGCTTCGGACAGGGGAATCAGCCCCAGCATTTT
TRBJ2-3,-,TRBV3-1/TRBV3-2,-,CASSQDRGAWEDF,TGTGCCAGCAGCCAAGATCGGGGGGCCTGGGAGGATTTT
TRBJ1-2,-,TRBV7-2,TRBD1,CASSLEYRGGYTF,TGTGCCAGCAGCTTAGAGTACAGGGGGGGCTACACCTTC
TRBJ1-5,-,TRBV7-8,TRBD1,CASSPQGQINQPQHF,TGTGCCAGCAGCCCCCAGGGACAGATCAATCAGCCCCAGCATTTT
TRBJ2-1,-,TRBV7-3,TRBD2,CASSATTSSGGNEQFF,TGTGCCAGCAGCGCCACAACTAGTTCGGGGGGCAATGAGCAGTTCTTC